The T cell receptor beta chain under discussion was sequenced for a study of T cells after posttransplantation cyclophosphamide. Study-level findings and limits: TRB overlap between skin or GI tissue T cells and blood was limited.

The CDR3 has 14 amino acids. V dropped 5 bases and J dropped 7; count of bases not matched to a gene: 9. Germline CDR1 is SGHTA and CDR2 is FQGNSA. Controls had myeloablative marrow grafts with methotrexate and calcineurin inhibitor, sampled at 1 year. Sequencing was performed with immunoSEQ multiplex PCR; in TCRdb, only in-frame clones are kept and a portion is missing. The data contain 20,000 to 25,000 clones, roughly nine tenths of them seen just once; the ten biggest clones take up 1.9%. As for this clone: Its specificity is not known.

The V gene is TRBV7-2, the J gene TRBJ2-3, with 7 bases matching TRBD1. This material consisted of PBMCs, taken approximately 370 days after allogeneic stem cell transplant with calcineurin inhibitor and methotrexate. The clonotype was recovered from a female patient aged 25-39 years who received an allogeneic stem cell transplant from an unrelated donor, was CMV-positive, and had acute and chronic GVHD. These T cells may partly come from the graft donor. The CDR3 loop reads CASSLGQKGYTQYF. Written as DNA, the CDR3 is TGTGCCAGCAGCCTGGGACAGAAAGGTTATACGCAGTATTTT. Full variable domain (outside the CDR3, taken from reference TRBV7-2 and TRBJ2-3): GAGVSQSPSNKVTEKGKDVELRCDPISGHTALYWYRQSLGQGLEFLIYFQGNSAPDKSGLPSDRFSAERTGGSVSTLTIQRTQQEDSAVYLCASSLGQKGYTQYFGPGTRLTVL.